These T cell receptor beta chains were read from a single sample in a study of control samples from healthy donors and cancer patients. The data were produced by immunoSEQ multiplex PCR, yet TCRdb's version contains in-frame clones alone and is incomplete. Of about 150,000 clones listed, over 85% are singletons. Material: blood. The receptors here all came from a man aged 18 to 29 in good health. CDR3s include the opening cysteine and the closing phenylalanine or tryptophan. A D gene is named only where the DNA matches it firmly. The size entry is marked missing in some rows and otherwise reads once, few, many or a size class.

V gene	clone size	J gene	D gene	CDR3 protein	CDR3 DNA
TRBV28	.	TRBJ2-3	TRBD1	CASSIGQGVDTQYF	TGTGCCAGCAGTATCGGACAGGGTGTGGATACGCAGTATTTT
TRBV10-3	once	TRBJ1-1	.	CAISRDNENTEAFF	TGTGCCATCAGCCGGGACAACGAGAACACTGAAGCTTTCTTT
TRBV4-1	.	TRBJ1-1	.	CASSQEGVYGTEAFF	TGCGCCAGCAGCCAAGAGGGGGTTTATGGGACTGAAGCTTTCTTT
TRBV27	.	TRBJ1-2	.	CASSPQGSNYGYTF	TGTGCCAGCAGTCCGCAGGGTTCTAACTATGGCTACACCTTC
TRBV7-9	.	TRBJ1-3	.	CASSNLLSGIFNPNTIYF	TGTGCCAGCAGCAACCTTCTGTCGGGTATTTTCAATCCAAACACCATATATTTT
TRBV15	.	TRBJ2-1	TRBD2	CATESGRGSNEQFF	TGTGCCACAGAGAGCGGGAGGGGTAGCAATGAGCAGTTCTTC
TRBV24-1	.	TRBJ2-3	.	CATSDYAGQDTQYF	TGTGCCACCAGTGATTATGCAGGTCAGGATACGCAGTATTTT
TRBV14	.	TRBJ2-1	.	CASSQEVSGYSYNEQFF	TGTGCCAGCAGCCAAGAAGTGTCCGGCTACTCCTACAATGAGCAGTTCTTC
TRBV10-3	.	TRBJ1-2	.	CAVQKTDYGYTF	TGTGCCGTACAAAAAACGGACTATGGCTACACCTTC
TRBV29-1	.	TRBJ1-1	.	CSVTSGNYASEAFF	TGCAGCGTGACTAGCGGGAACTACGCCTCTGAAGCTTTCTTT
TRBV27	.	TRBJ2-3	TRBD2	CASSPRLAVGTDTQYF	TGTGCCAGCAGTCCAAGACTAGCGGTTGGCACAGATACGCAGTATTTT
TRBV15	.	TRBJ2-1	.	CAIQQGRYYEQFF	TGTGCGATTCAACAGGGACGGTACTATGAGCAGTTCTTC
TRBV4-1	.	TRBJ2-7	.	CASSQSTGSYEQYF	TGCGCCAGCAGCCAATCGACAGGCTCCTACGAGCAGTACTTC
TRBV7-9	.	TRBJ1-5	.	CASSLKGQEPQHF	TGTGCCAGCAGCTTAAAGGGCCAGGAGCCCCAGCATTTT
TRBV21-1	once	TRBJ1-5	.	CASSTIEGAGQPQHF	TGTGCCAGCAGCACCATTGAGGGGGCAGGTCAGCCCCAGCATTTT
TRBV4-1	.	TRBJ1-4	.	CASSPRTTNEKLFF	TGCGCCAGCAGCCCCAGGACAACTAATGAAAAACTGTTTTTT
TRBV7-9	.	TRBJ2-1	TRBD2	CASTPRGSGSPNEQFF	TGTGCCAGCACGCCTAGGGGTAGCGGGAGTCCTAATGAGCAGTTCTTC
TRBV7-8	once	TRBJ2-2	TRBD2	CASSQPTQTSGPNTGELFF	TGTGCCAGCAGCCAACCCACCCAGACTAGCGGGCCGAACACCGGGGAGCTGTTTTTT
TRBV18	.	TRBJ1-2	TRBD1	CASSPYMTGVGGSGYTF	TGTGCCAGCTCACCCTATATGACAGGGGTTGGTGGCTCTGGCTACACCTTC
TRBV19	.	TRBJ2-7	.	CASRGADTYEQYF	TGTGCCAGTAGGGGGGCAGATACCTACGAGCAGTACTTC
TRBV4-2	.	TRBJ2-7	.	CASSPRLGGYEQYF	TGTGCCAGCAGCCCCAGACTAGGGGGATACGAGCAGTACTTC
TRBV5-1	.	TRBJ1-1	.	CASSLEGPGWGTEAFF	TGCGCCAGCAGCTTGGAGGGCCCGGGATGGGGCACTGAAGCTTTCTTT
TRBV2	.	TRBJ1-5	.	CASIGEVVGPQHF	TGTGCCAGCATAGGTGAGGTGGTTGGGCCCCAGCATTTT
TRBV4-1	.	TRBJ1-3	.	CASSQDPIEGNTIYF	TGCGCCAGCAGCCAAGATCCTATCGAGGGAAACACCATATATTTT
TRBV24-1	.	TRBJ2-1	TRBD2	CATSPGTSGRTDNEQFF	TGTGCCACCTCCCCCGGGACTAGCGGGAGGACTGACAATGAGCAGTTCTTC
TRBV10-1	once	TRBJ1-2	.	CASSEGRTYGYTF	TGCGCCAGCAGTGAGGGGCGGACCTATGGCTACACCTTC
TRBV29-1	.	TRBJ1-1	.	CSVVIGGETEAFF	TGCAGCGTTGTAATAGGGGGAGAGACTGAAGCTTTCTTT
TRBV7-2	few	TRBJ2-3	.	CASSLVGFGTQYF	TGTGCCAGCAGCTTAGTGGGCTTCGGTACGCAGTATTTT
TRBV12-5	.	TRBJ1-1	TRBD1	CASGDGQGYTEAFF	TGTGCTAGTGGTGACGGACAGGGGTACACTGAAGCTTTCTTT
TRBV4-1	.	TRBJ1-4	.	CASSPPPQQGINEKLFF	TGCGCCAGCAGCCCCCCTCCCCAACAGGGAATAAATGAAAAACTGTTTTTT
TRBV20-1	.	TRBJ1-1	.	CSATVQVEAFF	TGCAGTGCCACAGTGCAAGTTGAAGCTTTCTTT
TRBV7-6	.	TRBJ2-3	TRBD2	CASSPRLAGATDTQYF	TGTGCCAGCAGCCCAAGACTAGCGGGAGCGACAGATACGCAGTATTTT